This TCR beta chain came from a study of beta chain features in type 1 diabetes. Notes on the study in general: The study found moderately but significantly shorter TCRB CDR3s in all four CD4+ subsets of Type 1 diabetes patients.

Comments on this clone: Its antigen remains unknown.

J lost 7 bases, V lost 5 bases, and 6 bases had no gene match. The CDR3 is 16 residues long. Germline-derived CDR1 and CDR2 are LNHNV and YYDKDF (reference sequence). Expressed TCRB transcripts were sequenced, since all the RNA that had been isolated was reverse transcribed. TCRdb's table, derived via immunoSEQ multiplex PCR, lists solely in-frame clones and lacks some. The sample shows more than 250,000 clones, around 20% of them seen only once. Source material: naive CD4+ T cells from blood. The TCR comes from a woman aged 40 to 50 with type 1 diabetes. The chain couples TRBV15 to TRBJ2-1, with 15 bases aligning to TRBD2. CDR3 loop: CATSVGGTSGRNEQFF. The CDR3 coding sequence is TGTGCCACCAGCGTAGGGGGGACTAGCGGGAGGAATGAGCAGTTCTTC.